The TCR beta chain described here comes from a study of OX40 agonist ivuxolimab in advanced cancers. The V segment lost 4 bases and the J segment 1 base; nucleotides outside the gene matches: 9. CDR1 LNHDA and CDR2 SQIVND come from the germline V gene (reference sequence). There are 17 residues in the CDR3. Findings and caveats of the study: In the 0.1 to 3.0 mg/kg range, CD4+ and CD8+ blood T cells had expanded clonally by week 6. CD8+ T cells were the subset that, on average, had more expanded clones than CD4+. Which antigen the expanded peripheral T cells recognized is unknown.

A note on this clone: Its target is unknown.

Libraries were prepared by immunoSEQ multiplex PCR; TCRdb keeps only in-frame clonotypes and omits some of them. Here the sample spans about 53,000 clones, approximately 90% being singletons. This sequence joins TRBV19 and TRBJ1-5; 8 nucleotides line up with TRBD1. This material consisted of CD4+ or CD8+ T cells sorted from blood, taken in a trial of the OX40 agonist ivuxolimab. This TCR came from an adult with an advanced solid tumor such as melanoma, head and neck, liver or kidney cancer. This chain's CDR3 is CASSTGTGSKSNQPQHF. The CDR3, as DNA: TGTGCCAGTAGTACTGGGACAGGATCGAAGAGCAATCAGCCCCAGCATTTT.